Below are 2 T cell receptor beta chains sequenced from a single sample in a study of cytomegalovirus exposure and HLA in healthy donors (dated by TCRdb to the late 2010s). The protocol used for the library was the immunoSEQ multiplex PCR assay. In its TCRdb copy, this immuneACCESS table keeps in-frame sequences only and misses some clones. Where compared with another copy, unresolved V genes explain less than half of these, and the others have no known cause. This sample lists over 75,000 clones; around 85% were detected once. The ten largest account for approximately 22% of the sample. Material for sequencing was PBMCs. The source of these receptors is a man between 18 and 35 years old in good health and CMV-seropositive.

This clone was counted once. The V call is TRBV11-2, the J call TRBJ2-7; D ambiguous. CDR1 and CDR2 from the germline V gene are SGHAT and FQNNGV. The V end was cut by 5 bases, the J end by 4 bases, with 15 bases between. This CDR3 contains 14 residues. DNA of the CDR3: TGTGCCAGCAGCCCCCGTGTTATTTTGTACGAGCAGTACTTC. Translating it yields CASSPRVILYEQYF.

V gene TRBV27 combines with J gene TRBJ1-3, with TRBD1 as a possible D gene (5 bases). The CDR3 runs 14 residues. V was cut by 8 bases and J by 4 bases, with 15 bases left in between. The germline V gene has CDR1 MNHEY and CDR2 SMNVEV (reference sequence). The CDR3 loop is CASRKAGQGNTIYF. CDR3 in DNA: TGTGCCAGCCGGAAGGCAGGGCAAGGAAACACCATATATTTT.